Listed below are T cell receptor beta chains from one sample, sequenced in a study of beta chain features in type 1 diabetes. Sequenced by immunoSEQ multiplex PCR; TCRdb stores in-frame clones only, minus some. This table has about 660,000 clones, about 14% appearing once. The specimen sequenced was naive CD4+ T cells from blood. The receptor source for this set is a man younger than 35 with type 1 diabetes. Both conserved end residues are part of each CDR3. Each record gives: J gene, V gene, clone size, D gene, CDR3 DNA, CDR3 protein. A D gene is named only where the DNA matches it firmly. Size is omitted from some rows. Given values are once, few, many or a class for expanded clones.

J: TRBJ2-3; V: TRBV18; size: NA; D: TRBD2; DNA: TGTGCCAGCTCACCGGGACTAGCGGGAGCTGTGGGCACAGATACGCAGTATTTT; CDR3: CASSPGLAGAVGTDTQYF
J: TRBJ1-1; V: TRBV5-1; size: few; D: NA; DNA: TGCGCCAGCAGCCTTCCGACAGTGAACACTGAAGCTTTCTTT; CDR3: CASSLPTVNTEAFF
J: TRBJ2-7; V: TRBV5-1; size: few; D: NA; DNA: TGCGCCAGCAGCTTGGGATCTTCTGGGTACGAGCAGTACTTC; CDR3: CASSLGSSGYEQYF
J: TRBJ2-7; V: TRBV11-2; size: few; D: NA; DNA: TGTGCCAGCAGCTCAGCTCATCCCTACGAGCAGTACTTC; CDR3: CASSSAHPYEQYF
J: TRBJ2-1; V: TRBV5-4; size: NA; D: NA; DNA: TGTGCCAGCAGCTTGGTTTCTGGGGTCTACAATGAGCAGTTCTTC; CDR3: CASSLVSGVYNEQFF
J: TRBJ1-5; V: TRBV30; size: few; D: NA; DNA: TGTGCCTGGAGTGGGGGCGGATTCAATCAGCCCCAGCATTTT; CDR3: CAWSGGGFNQPQHF
J: TRBJ1-4; V: TRBV5-1; size: few; D: TRBD1; DNA: TGCGCCAGCAGCCCGGGGACAGCTGTTGTTGCTAATGAAAAACTGTTTTTT; CDR3: CASSPGTAVVANEKLFF
J: TRBJ1-2; V: TRBV9; size: few; D: NA; DNA: TGTGCCAGCACCAGGGCTGGGTTTGATGGCTACACCTTC; CDR3: CASTRAGFDGYTF
J: TRBJ1-1; V: TRBV29-1; size: NA; D: NA; DNA: TGCAGCGGAACAGGACGGACGAACACTGAAGCTTTCTTT; CDR3: CSGTGRTNTEAFF
J: TRBJ2-1; V: TRBV29-1; size: NA; D: NA; DNA: TGCAGCGTTGCAGGGGGGCGCACAGCGGGACTCCGCTCCTACAATGAGCAGTTCTTC; CDR3: CSVAGGRTAGLRSYNEQFF
J: TRBJ1-5; V: TRBV30; size: NA; D: TRBD1; DNA: TGTGCCTGGAGTGAGACAGGGACTAGGCATCAGCCCCAGCATTTT; CDR3: CAWSETGTRHQPQHF
J: TRBJ1-2; V: TRBV28; size: NA; D: NA; DNA: TGTGCCAGCAGTCACAGTGGACAGCGGGCTCGGGGCTACACCTTC; CDR3: CASSHSGQRARGYTF
J: TRBJ1-2; V: TRBV30; size: few; D: TRBD1; DNA: TGTGCCTGGAGTGGGGGACAGGGAGTTAACTATGGCTACACCTTC; CDR3: CAWSGGQGVNYGYTF
J: TRBJ2-3; V: TRBV18; size: few; D: TRBD2; DNA: TGTGCCAGCTCACCGAGGACTAGCGCTAGCACAGATACGCAGTATTTT; CDR3: CASSPRTSASTDTQYF
J: TRBJ2-1; V: TRBV29-1; size: few; D: TRBD2; DNA: TGCAGCGTTGTGGGGACTACTTCCACTGAGCAGTTCTTC; CDR3: CSVVGTTSTEQFF
J: TRBJ2-1; V: TRBV5-1; size: NA; D: TRBD2; DNA: TGCGCCAGCGGGGCGGGGGGCTCCTACAATGAGCAGTTCTTC; CDR3: CASGAGGSYNEQFF
J: TRBJ2-3; V: TRBV7-4; size: NA; D: TRBD2; DNA: TGTGCCAGCAGCTTACCTAGCGGGGGGCGGAGCACAGATACGCAGTATTTT; CDR3: CASSLPSGGRSTDTQYF
J: TRBJ1-1; V: TRBV10-1; size: NA; D: NA; DNA: TGCGCCAGCAGTCAGGGCACTGAAGCTTTCTTT; CDR3: CASSQGTEAFF
J: TRBJ2-1; V: TRBV28; size: few; D: TRBD2; DNA: TGTGCCAGCAGTTTCTCAGCGGGGTATGACAATGAGCAGTTCTTC; CDR3: CASSFSAGYDNEQFF
J: TRBJ2-7; V: TRBV29-1; size: NA; D: NA; DNA: TGCAGCGTTGAAGGGCCAGGGGCAGAGCAGTACTTC; CDR3: CSVEGPGAEQYF